The 5 T cell receptor beta chains below come from one sample, sequenced in a study of siplizumab effects on memory and regulatory T cells. Assay: immunoSEQ multiplex PCR; the TCRdb copy retains only in-frame clones and omits some. The repertoire consists of about 120,000 clones, with roughly 94% occurring once and the leading ten covering around 1.7%. The sample taken for sequencing was non-Treg CD4+ T cells sorted from blood. These receptors all come from a human donor in good health.

CDR3 in amino acids: CASRTTGWYGYTF. CDR3 in DNA: TGTGCCAGCAGAACAACAGGGTGGTATGGCTACACCTTC. The V gene is TRBV6-5, the J gene TRBJ1-2, with D maybe TRBD1 (6 bases). Trimming took off 6 bases at V and 5 bases at J, with 13 bases between the two ends. The germline CDR1 and CDR2 sequences are MNHEY and SVGAGI. The CDR3 spans 13 residues.

This chain's CDR3 is CASSLDGAYTEAFF. CDR3 DNA: TGCGCCAGCAGCTTGGATGGGGCGTACACTGAAGCTTTCTTT. The V and J genes are TRBV5-1 and TRBJ1-1; D might be TRBD1 (5 bases). The CDR3 has 14 residues. V dropped 0 bases and J dropped 3 bases, with 9 bases sitting between them. CDR1 is SGHRS, CDR2 YFSETQ, per germline.

The V call is TRBV9, the J call TRBJ1-6; TRBD1 matches at 8 bases. V shed 0 bases, J shed 7 bases, and the junction held 0 bases outside the gene matches. Germline CDR1 SGDLS, CDR2 YYNGEE. The CDR3 spans 14 residues. The CDR3 DNA reads as TGTGCCAGCAGCGTAGGACAGGGGAATTCACCCCTCCACTTT. This encodes CASSVGQGNSPLHF.

The CDR3 DNA is TGTGCCAGCAGTCAAGAAGACCCCGGGGAGCTGTTTTTT. Amino acids: CASSQEDPGELFF. The chain has TRBV2 and TRBJ2-2; D is ambiguous. The CDR3 contains 13 residues. Trimming stripped 5 bases from V and 6 bases from J, with 10 bases between. CDR1 and CDR2 from the germline V gene are SNHLY and FYNNEI.

The chain combines TRBV7-2 with TRBJ2-7, with 8 bases matching TRBD1. CDR1 SGHTA and CDR2 FQGNSA come from the germline V gene. The trim removed 1 base at V and 0 bases at J, leaving 2 bases unmatched. The CDR3 runs 15 residues. The CDR3 DNA reads TGTGCCAGCAGCTTAGTTGGGACAGGCTCCTACGAGCAGTACTTC. Protein sequence: CASSLVGTGSYEQYF.